The clone carrying this TCR beta chain was seen more than once but under ten times. Its antigen is unknown. This CDR3 contains 15 residues. Germline V gives CDR1 MDHEN, CDR2 SYDVKM. V shed 9 bases and J 8 bases; nucleotides not matched to a gene: 15. These data are taken from a study of cytomegalovirus exposure and HLA in healthy donors. In the study overall: About 77 million unique TCRs from HLA-typed donors made up an early data release. Findings and caveats of the study: An assumption of roughly uniform sequencing depth across donors underlay the presence/absence analyses.

The PCR contained 60 Vbeta and 13 Jbeta primers. Repertoires were generated with immunoSEQ multiplex PCR, while TCRdb's copy carries only in-frame clones and drops some. The repertoire consists of about 140,000 clones, with about 80% occurring once and the leading ten covering less than 2%. The receptor's source is a man between 40 and 49 years old in good health and CMV-seronegative. The rearrangement links TRBV28 to TRBJ1-5, with 8 bases matching TRBD1. Sequencing input: PBMCs. The CDR3 spells CASDAPDRVREPQHF. The CDR3 DNA reads TGTGCCAGTGATGCCCCGGACAGGGTGCGGGAGCCCCAGCATTTT.